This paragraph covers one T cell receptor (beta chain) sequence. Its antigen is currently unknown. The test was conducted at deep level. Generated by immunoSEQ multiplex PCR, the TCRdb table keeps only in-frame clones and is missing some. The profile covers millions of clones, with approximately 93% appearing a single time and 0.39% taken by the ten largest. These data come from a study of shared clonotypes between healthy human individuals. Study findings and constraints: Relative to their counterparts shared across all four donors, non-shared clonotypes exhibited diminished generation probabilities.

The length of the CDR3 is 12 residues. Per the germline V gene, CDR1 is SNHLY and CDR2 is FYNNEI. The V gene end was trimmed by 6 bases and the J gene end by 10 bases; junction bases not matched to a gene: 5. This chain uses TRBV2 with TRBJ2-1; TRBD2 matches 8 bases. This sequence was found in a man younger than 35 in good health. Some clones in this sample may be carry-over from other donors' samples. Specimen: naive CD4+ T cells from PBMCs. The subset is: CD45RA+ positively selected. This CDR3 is CASSQIAGEQFF. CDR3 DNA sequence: TGTGCCAGCAGCCAAATAGCGGGGGAGCAGTTCTTC.